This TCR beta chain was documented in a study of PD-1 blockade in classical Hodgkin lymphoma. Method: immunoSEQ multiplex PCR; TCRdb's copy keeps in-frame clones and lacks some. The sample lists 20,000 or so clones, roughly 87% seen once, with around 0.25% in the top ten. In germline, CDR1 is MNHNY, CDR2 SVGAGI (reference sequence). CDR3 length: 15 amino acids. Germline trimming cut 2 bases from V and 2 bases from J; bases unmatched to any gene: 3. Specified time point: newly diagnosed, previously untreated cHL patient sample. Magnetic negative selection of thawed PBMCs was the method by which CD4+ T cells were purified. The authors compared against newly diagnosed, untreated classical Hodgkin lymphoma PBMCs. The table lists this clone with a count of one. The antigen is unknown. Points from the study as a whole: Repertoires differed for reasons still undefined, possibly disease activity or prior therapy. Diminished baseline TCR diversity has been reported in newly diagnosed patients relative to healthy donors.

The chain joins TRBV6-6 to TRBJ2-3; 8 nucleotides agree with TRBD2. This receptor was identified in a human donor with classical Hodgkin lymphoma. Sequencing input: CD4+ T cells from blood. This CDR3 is CASSYAGGLTDTQYF. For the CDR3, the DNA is TGTGCCAGCAGTTACGCGGGGGGACTCACAGATACGCAGTATTTT.